Reported below is one T cell receptor (beta chain). The target antigen is unknown. This record comes from a study of T cell repertoires in cytomegalovirus infection. Study-wide background: Well-studied HLA-B-restricted CMV epitopes were used in the study alongside recently identified HLA-C-restricted ones. Public TCR beta signatures provided an indication of both CMV infection and a matching HLA type.

TCRdb processed the reads anew with MiXCR; each CDR3 protein has one entry. The table lists hundreds of thousands of distinct CDR3 sequences, 25% to 40% of them singletons. Study-wide points: CMV carriers with the relevant HLA were identified by cumulative public TCR beta family frequency. In two of eight donors, the top clonotype was HLA-C-restricted CMV-specific.

This clonotype originated in a human donor in good health (CMV status not recorded). Some clones in this sample may be carry-over from other donors' samples. The starting material was cultured CD8+ T cells from PBMCs, obtained from culture after CMV antigen stimulation.

This CDR3 reads CASSYSTGLWGKGTGELFF. For the CDR3, the DNA is TGTGCCAGCAGTTACTCTACAGGCCTCTGGGGGAAGGGCACCGGGGAGCTGTTTTTT. The V and J genes are TRBV6-8 and TRBJ2-2, with D perhaps being TRBD1 or TRBD2 (5 bases each). V gave up 0 bases and J gave up 4 bases, with 21 bases separating them. The CDR3 loop spans 19 amino acids. Germline CDR1 and CDR2: MNHGY and SAAAGT.